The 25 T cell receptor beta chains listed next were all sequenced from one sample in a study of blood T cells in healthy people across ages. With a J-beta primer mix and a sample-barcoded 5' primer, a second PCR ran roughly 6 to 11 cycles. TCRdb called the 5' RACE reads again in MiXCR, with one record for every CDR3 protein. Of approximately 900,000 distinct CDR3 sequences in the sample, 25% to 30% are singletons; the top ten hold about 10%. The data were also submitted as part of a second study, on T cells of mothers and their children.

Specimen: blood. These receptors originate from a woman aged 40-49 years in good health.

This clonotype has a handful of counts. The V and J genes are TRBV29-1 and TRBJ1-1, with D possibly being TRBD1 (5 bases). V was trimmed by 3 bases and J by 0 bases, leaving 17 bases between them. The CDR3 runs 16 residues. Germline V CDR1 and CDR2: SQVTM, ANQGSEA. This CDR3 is CSVELPGTFMNTEAFF. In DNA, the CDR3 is TGCAGCGTTGAGTTACCAGGGACTTTCATGAACACTGAAGCTTTCTTT.

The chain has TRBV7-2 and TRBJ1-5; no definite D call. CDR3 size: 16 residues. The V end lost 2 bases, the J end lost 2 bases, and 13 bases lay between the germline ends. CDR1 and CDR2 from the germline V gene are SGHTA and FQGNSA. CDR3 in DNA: TGTGCCAGCAGCTTACCGAACGGACGGGGCAATCAGCCCCAGCATTTT. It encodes CASSLPNGRGNQPQHF.

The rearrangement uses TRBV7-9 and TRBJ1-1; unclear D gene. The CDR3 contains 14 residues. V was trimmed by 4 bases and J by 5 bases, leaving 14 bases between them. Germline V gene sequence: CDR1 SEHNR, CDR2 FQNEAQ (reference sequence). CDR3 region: CASSSLGEKTEAFF. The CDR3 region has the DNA TGTGCCAGCAGCTCCCTTGGGGAGAAAACTGAAGCTTTCTTT.

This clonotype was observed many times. DNA for the CDR3: TGTGCCAGCAGCCAAGGCGGGGGACCTCGAAATGAGCAGTTCTTC. Translating gives CASSQGGGPRNEQFF. The gene calls are TRBV3-1 and TRBJ2-1; 7 bases line up with TRBD2. The CDR3 has 15 residues. V dropped 1 base and J dropped 7; count of bases not matched to a gene: 7. Germline CDR1 reads LGHDT; CDR2 reads YNNKEL (reference sequence).

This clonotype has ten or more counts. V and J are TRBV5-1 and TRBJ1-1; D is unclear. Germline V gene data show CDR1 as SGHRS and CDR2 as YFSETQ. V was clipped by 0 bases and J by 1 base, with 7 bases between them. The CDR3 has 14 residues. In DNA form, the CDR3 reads TGCGCCAGCAGCTTGGACGGGGAGAACACTGAAGCTTTCTTT. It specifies CASSLDGENTEAFF. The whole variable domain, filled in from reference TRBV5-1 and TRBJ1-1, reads KAGVTQTPRYLIKTRGQQVTLSCSPISGHRSVSWYQQTPGQGLQFLFEYFSETQRNKGNFPGRFSGRQFSNSRSEMNVSTLELGDSALYLCASSLDGENTEAFFGQGTRLTVV.

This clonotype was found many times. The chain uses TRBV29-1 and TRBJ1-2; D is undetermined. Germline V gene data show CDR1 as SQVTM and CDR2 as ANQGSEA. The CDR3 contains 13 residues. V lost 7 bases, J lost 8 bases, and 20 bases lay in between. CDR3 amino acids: CSAILRLAEGYTF. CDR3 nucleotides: TGCAGCGCCATTTTACGATTGGCTGAAGGCTACACCTTC.

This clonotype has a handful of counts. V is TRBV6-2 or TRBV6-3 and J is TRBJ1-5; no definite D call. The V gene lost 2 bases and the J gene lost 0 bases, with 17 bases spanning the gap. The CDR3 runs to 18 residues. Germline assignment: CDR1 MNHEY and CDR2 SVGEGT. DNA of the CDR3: TGTGCCAGCAGTTACGATCTCTTGGAGAAATATAGCAATCAGCCCCAGCATTTT. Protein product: CASSYDLLEKYSNQPQHF.

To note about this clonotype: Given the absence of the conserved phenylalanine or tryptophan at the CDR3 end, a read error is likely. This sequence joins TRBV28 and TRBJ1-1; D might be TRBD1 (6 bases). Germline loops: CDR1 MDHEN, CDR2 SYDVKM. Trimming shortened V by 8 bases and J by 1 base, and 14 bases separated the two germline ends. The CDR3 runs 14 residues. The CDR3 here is CASLTGLQNTEAFL. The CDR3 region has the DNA TGTGCCAGCCTAACAGGGTTGCAGAACACTGAAGCTTTCCTT.

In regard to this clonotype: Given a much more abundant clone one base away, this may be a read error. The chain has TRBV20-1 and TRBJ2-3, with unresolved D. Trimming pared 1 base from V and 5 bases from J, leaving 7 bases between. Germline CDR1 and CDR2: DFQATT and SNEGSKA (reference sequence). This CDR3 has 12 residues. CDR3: CSARVPIDTQYF. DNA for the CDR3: TGCAGTGCTAGAGTTCCCATAGATACGCAGTATTTT.

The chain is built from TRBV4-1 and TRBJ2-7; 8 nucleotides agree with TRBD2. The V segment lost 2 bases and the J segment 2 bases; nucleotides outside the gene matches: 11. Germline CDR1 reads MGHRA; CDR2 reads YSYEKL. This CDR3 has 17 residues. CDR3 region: CASSQLPPIAGTYEQYF. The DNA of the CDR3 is TGCGCCAGCAGCCAACTCCCCCCTATAGCGGGGACCTACGAGCAGTACTTC.

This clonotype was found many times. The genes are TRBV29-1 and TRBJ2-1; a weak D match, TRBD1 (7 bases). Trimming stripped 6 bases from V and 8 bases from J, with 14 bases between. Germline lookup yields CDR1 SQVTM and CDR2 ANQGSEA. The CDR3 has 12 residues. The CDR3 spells CSVRQGGDEQFF. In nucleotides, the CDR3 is TGCAGCGTAAGACAGGGAGGCGATGAGCAGTTCTTC.

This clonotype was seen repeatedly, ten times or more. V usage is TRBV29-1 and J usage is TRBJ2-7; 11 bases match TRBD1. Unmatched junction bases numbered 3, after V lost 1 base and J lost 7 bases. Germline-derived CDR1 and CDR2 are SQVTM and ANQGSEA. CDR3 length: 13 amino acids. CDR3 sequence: CSVEGTGGGEQYF. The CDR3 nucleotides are TGCAGCGTTGAAGGGACAGGGGGCGGAGAGCAGTACTTC.

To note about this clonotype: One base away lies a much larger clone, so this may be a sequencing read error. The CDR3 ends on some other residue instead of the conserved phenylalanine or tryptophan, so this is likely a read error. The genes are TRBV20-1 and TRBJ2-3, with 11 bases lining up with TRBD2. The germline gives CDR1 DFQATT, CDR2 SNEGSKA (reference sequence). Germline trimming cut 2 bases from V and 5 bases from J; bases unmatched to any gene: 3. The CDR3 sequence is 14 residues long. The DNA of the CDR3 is TGCAGTGCTAGACGACTAGCGGGAAGAGATACGCAGTATGTT. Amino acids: CSARRLAGRDTQYV.

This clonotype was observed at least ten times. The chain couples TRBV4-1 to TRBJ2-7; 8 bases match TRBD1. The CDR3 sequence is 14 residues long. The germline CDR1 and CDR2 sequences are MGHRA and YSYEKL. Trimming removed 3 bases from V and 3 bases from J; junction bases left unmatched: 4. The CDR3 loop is CASSHTGTGYEQYF. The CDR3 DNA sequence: TGCGCCAGCAGCCATACCGGGACAGGCTACGAGCAGTACTTC.

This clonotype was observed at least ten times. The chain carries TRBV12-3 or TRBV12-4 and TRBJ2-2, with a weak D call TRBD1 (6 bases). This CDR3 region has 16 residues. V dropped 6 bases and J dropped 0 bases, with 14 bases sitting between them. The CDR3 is CASSYTGTTNTGELFF. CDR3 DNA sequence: TGTGCCAGCAGCTATACCGGGACAACGAACACCGGGGAGCTGTTTTTT.

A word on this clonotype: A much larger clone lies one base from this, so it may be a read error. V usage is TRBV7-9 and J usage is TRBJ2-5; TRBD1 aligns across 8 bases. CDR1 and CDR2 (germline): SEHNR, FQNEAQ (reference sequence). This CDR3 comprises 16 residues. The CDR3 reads CAGSYRGRLSQETQYF. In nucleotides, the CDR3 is TGTGCCGGCAGCTACAGGGGGAGGTTATCCCAAGAGACCCAGTACTTC.

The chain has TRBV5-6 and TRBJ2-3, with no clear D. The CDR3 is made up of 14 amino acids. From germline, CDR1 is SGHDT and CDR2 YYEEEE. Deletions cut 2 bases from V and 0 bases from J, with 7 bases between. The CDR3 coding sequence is TGTGCCAGCAGCTTTCTATACAGCACAGATACGCAGTATTTT. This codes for CASSFLYSTDTQYF.

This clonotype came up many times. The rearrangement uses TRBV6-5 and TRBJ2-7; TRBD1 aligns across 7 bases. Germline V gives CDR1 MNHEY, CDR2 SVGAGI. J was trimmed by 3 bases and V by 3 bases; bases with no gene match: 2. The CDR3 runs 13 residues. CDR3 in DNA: TGTGCCAGCAGTTATACAGGGGACTACGAGCAGTACTTC. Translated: CASSYTGDYEQYF.

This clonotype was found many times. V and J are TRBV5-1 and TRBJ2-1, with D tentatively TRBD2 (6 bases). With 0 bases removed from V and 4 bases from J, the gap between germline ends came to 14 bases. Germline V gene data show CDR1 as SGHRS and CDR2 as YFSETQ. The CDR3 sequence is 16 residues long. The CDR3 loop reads CASSLAPRGTYNEQFF. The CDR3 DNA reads TGCGCCAGCAGCTTGGCCCCTCGGGGGACGTACAATGAGCAGTTCTTC.

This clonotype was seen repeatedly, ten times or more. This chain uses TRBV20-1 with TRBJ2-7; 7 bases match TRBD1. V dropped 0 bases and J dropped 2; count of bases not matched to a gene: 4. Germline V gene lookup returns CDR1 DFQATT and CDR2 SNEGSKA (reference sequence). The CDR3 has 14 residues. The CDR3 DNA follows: TGCAGTGCTAGAGACAAGGACAGGACCTACGAGCAGTACTTC. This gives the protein CSARDKDRTYEQYF.

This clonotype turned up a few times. The CDR3, as DNA: TGTGCCAGCAGCTCGTCCAGATCGGGGGGCAATCAGCCCCAGCATTTT. Its protein is CASSSSRSGGNQPQHF. The chain has TRBV7-9 and TRBJ1-5, with D possibly matching TRBD1 (5 bases). This CDR3 region has 16 residues. The germline V gene encodes CDR1 SEHNR and CDR2 FQNEAQ (reference sequence). The V and J ends lost 4 bases and 2 bases respectively, with 15 bases between them.

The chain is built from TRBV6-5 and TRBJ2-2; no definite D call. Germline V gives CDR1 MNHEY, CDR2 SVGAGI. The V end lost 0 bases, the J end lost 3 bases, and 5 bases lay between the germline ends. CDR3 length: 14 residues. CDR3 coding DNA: TGTGCCAGCAGTTACTCGCGCGACACCGGGGAGCTGTTTTTT. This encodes CASSYSRDTGELFF.

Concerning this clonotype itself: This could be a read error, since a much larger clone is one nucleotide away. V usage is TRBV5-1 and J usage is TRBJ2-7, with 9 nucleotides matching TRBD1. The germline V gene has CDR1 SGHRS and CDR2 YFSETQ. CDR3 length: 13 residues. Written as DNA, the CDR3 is TGCGCCGGCAGAGGGACAGGGCGCTACGAGCAGTACTTC. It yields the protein CAGRGTGRYEQYF.

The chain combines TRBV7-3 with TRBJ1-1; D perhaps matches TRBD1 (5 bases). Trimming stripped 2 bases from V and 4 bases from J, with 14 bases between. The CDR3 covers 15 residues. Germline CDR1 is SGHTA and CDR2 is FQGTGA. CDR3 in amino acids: CASSLYPGGTTEAFF. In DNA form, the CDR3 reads TGTGCCAGCAGCTTATATCCCGGGGGGACCACTGAAGCTTTCTTT.

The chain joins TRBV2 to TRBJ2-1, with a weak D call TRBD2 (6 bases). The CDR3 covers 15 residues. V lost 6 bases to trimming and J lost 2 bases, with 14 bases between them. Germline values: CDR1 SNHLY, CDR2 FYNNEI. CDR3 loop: CASSQRLGAYNEQFF. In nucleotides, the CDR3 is TGTGCCAGCAGCCAGAGACTAGGGGCCTACAATGAGCAGTTCTTC.